The 5 T cell receptor beta chains in this list originate from one sample, sequenced in a study of shared T cell receptors in the human thymus. Profiled with immunoSEQ multiplex PCR; TCRdb holds only in-frame clones, not every one. The table shows about 660,000 clones, with roughly 90% occurring only once. These sequences were also reported in another study, on human thymus T cells.

The sequenced material came from thymocytes. All receptors derive from a boy under two years old with a congenital heart defect.

The chain couples TRBV2 to TRBJ2-7; 8 nucleotides align to TRBD2. The CDR3 has 16 residues. Trimming cost V 1 base and J 0 bases; bases outside gene matches: 5. Looked up from germline, CDR1 is SNHLY and CDR2 is FYNNEI. CDR3: CASSEDTGGASYEQYF. DNA for the CDR3: TGTGCCAGCAGTGAAGATACCGGGGGGGCCTCCTACGAGCAGTACTTC.

This chain links TRBV7-8 with TRBJ2-3, with D unresolved. In germline, CDR1 is SGHVS, CDR2 FQNEAQ. CDR3 length: 15 amino acids. V lost 2 bases and J 6 bases, leaving 15 bases between the germline ends. CDR3 loop: CASSLILSVLDTQYF. The CDR3 bases are TGTGCCAGCAGCTTAATCCTATCCGTCCTGGATACGCAGTATTTT.

The gene calls are TRBV27 and TRBJ2-3; 7 bases are shared with TRBD2. V was clipped by 8 bases and J by 2 bases; unmatched bases: 10. The CDR3 loop spans 15 amino acids. CDR1 is MNHEY, CDR2 SMNVEV, per germline (reference sequence). CDR3 nucleotide sequence: TGTGCCAGCCGGCCGACTAGCCGATACACAGATACGCAGTATTTT. Encoded protein: CASRPTSRYTDTQYF.

J is TRBJ1-2 and V is TRBV6-6, with D possibly being TRBD1 (5 bases). From germline, CDR1 is MNHNY and CDR2 SVGAGI (reference sequence). This CDR3 has 13 amino acids. V shed 3 bases and J shed 10 bases, with 15 bases lying between them. The DNA of the CDR3 is TGTGCCAGCAGTTATATCGGCAGGGAGGTCTACACCTTC. Translated, it gives CASSYIGREVYTF.

The rearrangement joins TRBV5-4 to TRBJ2-7; a possible D gene is TRBD2 (5 bases). The CDR3 runs 15 residues. CDR1 and CDR2 (germline): SGHNT, YYREEE (reference sequence). V lost 2 bases and J lost 2, with 14 bases in between. The CDR3 loop is CASSFAVGGTYEQYF. CDR3 bases: TGTGCCAGCAGCTTCGCTGTAGGAGGTACCTACGAGCAGTACTTC.